A single sample is the source of the 13 T cell receptor beta chains below, sequenced in a study of response to subunit inactivated influenza vaccine. TCRdb ran MiXCR on the RT-PCR reads and lists one entry per CDR3 protein. Of some 640,000 distinct CDR3 sequences in the sample, around 13% were seen once. Sequenced here: PBMCs from blood, sampled roughly 2 weeks before vaccination. Every receptor here comes from a man aged 50 to 59 who received an inactivated influenza vaccine.

This clonotype was counted at least ten times. This chain uses TRBV11-2 with TRBJ2-1; a possible D gene is TRBD2 (6 bases). Germline CDR1 SGHAT, CDR2 FQNNGV. With 5 bases removed from V and 6 bases from J, the gap between germline ends came to 17 bases. CDR3 length equals 15 residues. This chain's CDR3 is CASSPSPGAPNEQFF. The CDR3 DNA reads as TGTGCCAGCAGCCCCTCTCCGGGAGCCCCCAATGAGCAGTTCTTC.

There are a few counts of this clonotype. V is TRBV6-5 and J is TRBJ2-7; unclear D gene. With 1 base removed from V and 1 base from J, the gap between germline ends came to 8 bases. Per the germline V gene, CDR1 is MNHEY and CDR2 is SVGAGI. The CDR3 has 14 amino acids. The CDR3 here is CASSYFPGSYEQYF. The CDR3 DNA follows: TGTGCCAGCAGTTACTTCCCCGGATCCTACGAGCAGTACTTC.

Many counts were recorded for this clonotype. The CDR3 bases are TGCGCCAGCCCAACAAGCGGGACAGCGGGCCTTTACGAGCAGTACTTC. Translation: CASPTSGTAGLYEQYF. The chain links TRBV10-2 to TRBJ2-7, with D perhaps assigned TRBD1 or TRBD2 (7 bases each). The ends were cut back, 8 bases at V and 4 bases at J, with 24 bases in the middle. The CDR3 sequence is 16 residues long. The germline V gene encodes CDR1 WSHSY and CDR2 SAAADI.

This clonotype has only a few counts. The chain couples TRBV27 to TRBJ2-1; 9 nucleotides align to TRBD2. CDR3 length: 17 amino acids. The V and J ends lost 3 bases and 1 base, in that order; junction bases with no gene match: 7. Germline assignment: CDR1 MNHEY and CDR2 SMNVEV (reference sequence). CDR3 nucleotides: TGTGCCAGCAGTTTCCTGGGAGCGGGGGGTTCCTACAATGAGCAGTTCTTC. The encoded protein is CASSFLGAGGSYNEQFF.

In DNA form, the CDR3 reads TGCAGTGCACCGGAACCAGTAGGCACCGGGGAGCTGTTTTTT. It codes for CSAPEPVGTGELFF. The V call is TRBV20-1, the J call TRBJ2-2; D is unresolved. This CDR3 has 14 residues. Trimming shortened V by 6 bases and J by 4 bases, and 15 bases separated the two germline ends. Looked up from germline, CDR1 is DFQATT and CDR2 is SNEGSKA (reference sequence).

Note on this clonotype: Being one base from a much bigger clone, this may be a read error. This chain uses TRBV12-3 or TRBV12-4 with TRBJ2-2, with TRBD2 matching over 13 bases. The length of the CDR3 is 16 residues. The CDR3 sequence is CASMPTSGRAFGELSF. The CDR3 coding sequence is TGTGCCAGCATGCCCACTAGCGGGAGGGCCTTCGGGGAGCTGTCTTTT.

This clonotype occurred a few times. V is TRBV9 and J is TRBJ2-7; D remains ambiguous. Per germline, CDR1 SGDLS and CDR2 YYNGEE. This CDR3 contains 14 residues. V was cut by 0 bases and J by 2 bases, with 9 bases left in between. The CDR3 nucleotides are TGTGCCAGCAGCGTAGGTCCAACTACCTACGAGCAGTACTTC. Translating it yields CASSVGPTTYEQYF.

The V and J genes are TRBV5-1 and TRBJ2-2; either TRBD1 or TRBD2 may fit D (6 bases each). This CDR3 spans 16 amino acids. Trimming took off 3 bases at V and 5 bases at J, with 17 bases between the two ends. The germline V gene has CDR1 SGHRS and CDR2 YFSETQ. The CDR3 DNA reads as TGCGCCAGCAGCTCGGGGGCAGTGACAGGTACCGGGGAGCTGTTTTTT. This codes for CASSSGAVTGTGELFF.

The V call is TRBV9, the J call TRBJ2-5; D is possibly TRBD2 (6 bases). CDR3 size: 14 residues. The V end was cut by 2 bases, the J end by 7 bases, with 15 bases between. Germline loops: CDR1 SGDLS, CDR2 YYNGEE. The DNA for the CDR3 is TGTGCCAGCAGCGTTGTAAGCGGAGCGGGGACCCAGTACTTC. It encodes CASSVVSGAGTQYF.

The chain uses TRBV7-2 and TRBJ2-2; 7 bases fit TRBD1. The V segment lost 5 bases and the J segment 3 bases; nucleotides outside the gene matches: 9. Per germline, CDR1 SGHTA and CDR2 FQGNSA. The length of the CDR3 is 16 residues. The CDR3, as DNA: TGTGCCAGCAGCACCTTTACAGGGGCCCACACCGGGGAGCTGTTTTTT. The encoded protein is CASSTFTGAHTGELFF.

This clonotype was observed a handful of times. V is TRBV7-2 and J is TRBJ1-1; D unresolved. V lost 5 bases and J lost 4, with 11 bases in between. The CDR3 totals 13 residues. Germline CDR1 is SGHTA and CDR2 is FQGNSA. This CDR3 reads CASSPWVGTEAFF. CDR3 DNA sequence: TGTGCCAGCAGCCCCTGGGTTGGCACTGAAGCTTTCTTT.

A word on this clonotype: Relative to the germline gene, one junction end is altered; a read error may explain this. CDR3 in amino acids: CCARDHGYSGNEQFF. The CDR3 DNA is TGCTGTGCTAGAGATCATGGTTACAGTGGCAATGAGCAGTTCTTC. The chain employs TRBV20-1 and TRBJ2-1, with unresolved D. Germline V CDR1 and CDR2: DFQATT, SNEGSKA (reference sequence). The CDR3 is 15 amino acids.

The chain links TRBV21-1 to TRBJ2-3; TRBD1 is the table's D call, not checked against the DNA. TRBV21-1 is tagged as a pseudogene. The CDR3 spans 14 residues. The CDR3 DNA reads TGTGCCAGCAGCGGCCGGGAGCTCACAGATACGCAGTATTTT. It encodes CASSGRELTDTQYF.